This T cell receptor (beta chain) is drawn from a study of blood T cell repertoires in COVID-19. About the study: Acute and convalescent COVID-19 samples came from the United States, Italy and Spain.

There are 11 residues in the CDR3. V gave up 3 bases and J gave up 7 bases, with 7 bases separating them. Germline assignment: CDR1 DFQATT and CDR2 SNEGSKA (reference sequence). As originally analysed: Reference gene primer amplification gave nucleated cell count estimates. Libraries were prepared by immunoSEQ multiplex PCR; TCRdb keeps only in-frame clonotypes and omits some of them. V, J and clone size are those of that table, while D and trimming were read from the DNA. The sample yields about 170,000 clones, more than 75% seen once. The source of this sequence is a man aged 18 to 30 with active or convalescent COVID-19. Sequencing was carried out using peripheral blood. The chain recombines TRBV20-1 with TRBJ2-1, with D unclear. CDR3 amino acids: CSASRVNEQFF. CDR3 in DNA: TGCAGTGCTAGTCGGGTAAATGAGCAGTTCTTC.